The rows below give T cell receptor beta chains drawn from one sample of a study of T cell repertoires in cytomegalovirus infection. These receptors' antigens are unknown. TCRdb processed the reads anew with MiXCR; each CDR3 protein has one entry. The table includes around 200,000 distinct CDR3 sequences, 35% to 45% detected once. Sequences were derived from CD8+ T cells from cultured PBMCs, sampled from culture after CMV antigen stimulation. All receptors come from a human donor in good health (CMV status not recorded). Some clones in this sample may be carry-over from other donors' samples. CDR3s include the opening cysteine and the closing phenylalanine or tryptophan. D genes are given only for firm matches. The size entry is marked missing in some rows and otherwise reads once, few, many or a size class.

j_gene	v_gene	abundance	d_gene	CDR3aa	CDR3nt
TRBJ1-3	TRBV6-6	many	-	CASSFRGAGNTIYF	TGTGCCAGCAGCTTTCGGGGCGCTGGAAACACCATATATTTT
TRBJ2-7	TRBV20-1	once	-	CSAREISYEQYF	TGCAGTGCTAGAGAAATCAGCTACGAGCAGTACTTC
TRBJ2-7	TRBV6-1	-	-	CATRTQTAGYEQYF	TGTGCCACCCGAACCCAAACGGCGGGGTACGAGCAGTACTTC
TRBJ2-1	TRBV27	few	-	CASRRGDHEQFF	TGTGCCAGCAGACGAGGGGACCATGAGCAGTTCTTC
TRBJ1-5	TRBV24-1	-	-	CATSDRTLNSNQPQHF	TGTGCCACCAGTGATCGGACACTTAATAGCAATCAGCCCCAGCATTTT
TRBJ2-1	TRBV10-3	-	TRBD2	CATTSGREYEQFF	TGTGCCACTACTAGCGGGAGGGAGTATGAGCAGTTCTTC
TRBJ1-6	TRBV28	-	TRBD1	CASSIGQVSYNSPLHF	TGTGCCAGCAGTATTGGACAGGTTTCCTATAATTCACCCCTCCACTTT
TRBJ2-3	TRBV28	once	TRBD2	CASSSPTGTSGTDTQYF	TGTGCCAGCAGTTCCCCGACCGGGACTAGCGGCACAGATACGCAGTATTTT
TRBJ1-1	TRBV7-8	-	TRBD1	CASSLAQGAGTEAFF	TGTGCCAGCAGCTTAGCGCAGGGGGCGGGCACTGAAGCTTTCTTT
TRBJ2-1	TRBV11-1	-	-	CASSLPPRASNEQFF	TGTGCCAGCAGCTTACCCCCCCGGGCGAGCAATGAGCAGTTCTTC
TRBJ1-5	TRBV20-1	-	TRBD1	CSAPQGDSNQPQHF	TGCAGTGCCCCGCAGGGGGATAGCAATCAGCCCCAGCATTTT
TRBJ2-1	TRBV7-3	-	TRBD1	CASSWGQGATEQFF	TGTGCCAGCAGCTGGGGACAGGGGGCCACTGAGCAGTTCTTC
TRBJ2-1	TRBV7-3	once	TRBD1	CASSPAPGQGHNEQFF	TGTGCCAGCAGCCCCGCTCCGGGACAGGGGCACAATGAGCAGTTCTTC
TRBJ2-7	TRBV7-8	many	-	CASSFQDPDYEQYF	TGTGCCAGCAGCTTCCAAGATCCAGACTACGAGCAGTACTTC
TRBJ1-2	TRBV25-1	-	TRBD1	CASKGTGAAAYGYTF	TGTGCCAGCAAGGGGACAGGGGCCGCCGCCTATGGCTACACCTTC
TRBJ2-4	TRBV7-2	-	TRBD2	CASSPWEGYSIAKNIQYF	TGTGCCAGCAGCCCTTGGGAGGGCTATTCTATAGCCAAAAACATTCAGTACTTC
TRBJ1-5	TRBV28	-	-	CASSLLGTGQPQHF	TGTGCCAGCAGTTTATTAGGCACAGGTCAGCCCCAGCATTTT
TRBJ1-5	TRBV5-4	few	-	CASSSDGYSNQPQHF	TGTGCCAGCAGCTCCGACGGATATAGCAATCAGCCCCAGCATTTT
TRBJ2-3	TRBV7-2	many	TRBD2	CASSVIPSGRRTDTQYF	TGTGCCAGCAGCGTCATCCCTAGCGGGAGAAGAACAGATACGCAGTATTTT
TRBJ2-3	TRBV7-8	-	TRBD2	CASSSTSGGITDTQYF	TGTGCCAGCAGCTCGACTAGCGGGGGGATCACAGATACGCAGTATTTT
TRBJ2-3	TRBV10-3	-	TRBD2	CAISLAGVDTQYF	TGTGCCATCAGTCTAGCGGGGGTGGATACGCAGTATTTT
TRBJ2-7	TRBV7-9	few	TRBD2	CASSHKIAGVSYEQYF	TGTGCCAGCAGCCACAAGATAGCGGGGGTATCCTACGAGCAGTACTTC
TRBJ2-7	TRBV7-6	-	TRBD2	CASSPGLAGGLLEQYF	TGTGCCAGCAGCCCCGGACTAGCGGGGGGGCTACTCGAGCAGTACTTC
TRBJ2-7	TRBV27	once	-	CAPRRGIRYGGEQYF	TGTGCCCCCCGAAGGGGAATAAGGTATGGTGGAGAGCAGTACTTC
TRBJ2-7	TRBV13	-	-	CASSPAGPGSSYEQYF	TGTGCCAGCAGCCCCGCGGGCCCCGGAAGCTCCTACGAGCAGTACTTC
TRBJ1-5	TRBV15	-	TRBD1	CATSKDRGVHQPQHF	TGTGCCACCAGCAAAGACAGGGGCGTTCATCAGCCCCAGCATTTT
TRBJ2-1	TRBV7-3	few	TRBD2	CASSSTRLDLAGVNEQFF	TGTGCCAGCAGCTCTACCCGCCTCGACCTAGCGGGAGTCAATGAGCAGTTCTTC
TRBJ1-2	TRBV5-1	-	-	CASREGDAIYGYTF	TGCGCCAGCAGAGAGGGCGACGCAATTTATGGCTACACCTTC